These 32 T cell receptor beta chains originate from one sample sequenced in a study of blood T cell repertoires in COVID-19. Here immunoSEQ multiplex PCR was the method, and the copy in TCRdb shows in-frame clones only, minus some. The top ten hold approximately 1.8% of the sample, which has over 200,000 clones, around 80% seen once. Specimen: PBMCs or T cells enriched from blood (not recorded which). The source is a man aged 55 to 70 who had recovered from COVID-19.

The rearrangement uses TRBV9 and TRBJ2-3; 7 bases align to TRBD1. The CDR3 loop spans 17 amino acids. Germline V gene sequence: CDR1 SGDLS, CDR2 YYNGEE. Trimming took 4 bases from V and 0 from J; bases not matched to a gene: 11. The CDR3 reads CASSPTGQTLSTDTQYF. The CDR3 DNA reads TGTGCCAGCAGCCCAACGGGACAGACTTTAAGCACAGATACGCAGTATTTT.

This chain joins TRBV15 and TRBJ1-2, with a weak D call TRBD1 (6 bases). Trimming left V 0 bases short and J 4 bases short, with 18 bases between. The CDR3 is 17 residues long. Germline values: CDR1 LNHNV, CDR2 YYDKDF (reference sequence). CDR3 sequence (DNA): TGTGCCACCAGCAGAGATCACCGGGGGGGCGAGGGCTATGGCTACACCTTC. Its protein is CATSRDHRGGEGYGYTF. Based on the CDR3 plus reference TRBV15 and TRBJ1-2, the full variable domain is DAMVIQNPRYQVTQFGKPVTLSCSQTLNHNVMYWYQQKSSQAPKLLFHYYDKDFNNEADTPDNFQSRRPNTSFCFLDIRSPGLGDTAMYLCATSRDHRGGEGYGYTFGSGTRLTVV.

This chain links TRBV7-2 with TRBJ1-2; the D is unclear. Germline V CDR1 and CDR2: SGHTA, FQGNSA. Trimming took 4 bases from V and 4 from J, leaving 10 bases between them. CDR3 length equals 13 residues. CDR3 sequence (DNA): TGTGCCAGCAGCTCCGTACTGTTCTATGGCTACACCTTC. As protein: CASSSVLFYGYTF.

V and J are TRBV3-1 (or the pseudogene TRBV3-2) and TRBJ2-6; possibly TRBD1 for D (6 bases). This CDR3 comprises 17 residues. With 4 bases removed from V and 2 bases from J, the gap between germline ends came to 15 bases. Germline V gives CDR1 LGHDT, CDR2 YNNKEL (reference sequence). In nucleotides, the CDR3 is TGTGCCAGCAGCCGGGGAACAGGGCTAACTGGGGCCAACGTCCTGACTTTC. Translation: CASSRGTGLTGANVLTF.

This chain uses TRBV12-5 with TRBJ1-1; no clear D gene. Germline V CDR1 and CDR2: LGHNT, FRNRAP. Trimming shortened V by 1 base and J by 1 base, and 4 bases separated the two germline ends. CDR3 length: 13 residues. CDR3 coding DNA: TGTGCTAGTGGTTTGGGTAAGAACACTGAAGCTTTCTTT. It codes for CASGLGKNTEAFF.

The chain carries TRBV13 and TRBJ2-1; 12 bases agree with TRBD1. V lost 1 base, J lost 5 bases, and 6 bases stayed unmatched. Germline V lookup: CDR1 PRHDT, CDR2 FYEKMQ (reference sequence). The CDR3 length is 17 residues. In DNA form, the CDR3 reads TGTGCCAGCAGCTTAGCCGGGACAGGGGGCTTCCACAATGAGCAGTTCTTC. Translation gives CASSLAGTGGFHNEQFF.

The J gene is TRBJ1-5, the V gene TRBV6-1, with D unclear. The V gene's germline CDR1 is MNHNS and CDR2 SASEGT. The CDR3 covers 17 residues. Trimming stripped 3 bases from V and 0 bases from J, with 15 bases between. This CDR3 reads CASSDLLPDNSNQPQHF. The CDR3 DNA follows: TGTGCCAGCAGTGACCTCTTACCCGACAATAGCAATCAGCCCCAGCATTTT.

The chain couples TRBV6-1 to TRBJ2-1; maybe TRBD2 (5 bases). There are 14 residues in the CDR3. The V end was cut by 3 bases, the J end by 5 bases, with 11 bases between. Germline CDR1 MNHNS, CDR2 SASEGT. The CDR3 sequence: CASSETGVHNEQFF. As DNA, the CDR3 is TGTGCCAGCAGTGAGACCGGGGTCCACAATGAGCAGTTCTTC.

With regard to this clone: The junction and the germline gene differ at one end; a read error may be behind it. The chain joins TRBV18 to TRBJ2-7, with TRBD1 as a possible D gene (6 bases). The CDR3 length is 14 residues. Germline assignment: CDR1 KGHSH and CDR2 LQKENI. CDR3 sequence reads: CTSSPPQGIGEQYF. The CDR3 coding sequence is TGTACCAGCTCACCACCGCAGGGGATCGGCGAGCAGTACTTC. Drawing the rest from reference TRBV18 and TRBJ2-7, the complete variable domain is NAGVMQNPRHLVRRRGQEARLRCSPMKGHSHVYWYRQLPEEGLKFMVYLQKENIIDESGMPKERFSAEFPKEGPSILRIQQVVRGDSAAYFCTSSPPQGIGEQYFGPGTRLTVT.

This chain uses TRBV14 with TRBJ2-1; D possibly corresponds to TRBD2 (7 bases). This CDR3 has 18 residues. With 5 bases removed from V and 7 bases from J, the gap between germline ends came to 27 bases. The V gene's germline CDR1 is SGHDN and CDR2 FVKESK. CDR3 sequence reads: CASSRRGAPFSNRNEQFF. The CDR3 DNA reads as TGTGCCAGCAGCAGACGGGGGGCCCCCTTTTCAAACCGTAATGAGCAGTTCTTC. The full variable domain, with the rest looked up from reference TRBV14 and TRBJ2-1, is EAGVTQFPSHSVIEKGQTVTLRCDPISGHDNLYWYRRVMGKEIKFLLHFVKESKQDESGMPNNRFLAERTGGTYSTLKVQPAELEDSGVYFCASSRRGAPFSNRNEQFFGPGTRLTVL.

This clone was detected only a few times. J is TRBJ1-1 and V is TRBV3-1 (or the pseudogene TRBV3-2), with D uncertain. Between the trimmed V and J ends, which lost 5 bases and 0 bases, there was a span of 7 bases. The length of the CDR3 is 13 residues. Germline values: CDR1 LGHDT, CDR2 YNNKEL (reference sequence). As DNA, the CDR3 is TGTGCCAGCAGCTACTCCTTGAACACTGAAGCTTTCTTT. This gives the protein CASSYSLNTEAFF.

The CDR3 nucleotides read TGCAGTGCTAGTTCCCGGGACAGAAACACTGAAGCTTTCTTT. It yields the protein CSASSRDRNTEAFF. The V call is TRBV20-1, the J call TRBJ1-1; 7 positions match TRBD1. The V gene's germline CDR1 is DFQATT and CDR2 SNEGSKA (reference sequence). The CDR3 is 14 amino acids. The V segment lost 3 bases and the J segment 2 bases; nucleotides outside the gene matches: 6.

The rearrangement uses TRBV4-2 and TRBJ1-5, with D possibly TRBD1 on 6 matching bases. The V end was cut by 1 base, the J end by 4 bases, with 14 bases between. The germline CDR1 and CDR2 sequences are LGHNA and YNFKEQ. There are 16 residues in the CDR3. The CDR3 DNA reads TGTGCCAGCAGCCAAGGGGTAGGACAGAATAATCAGCCCCAGCATTTT. Translating gives CASSQGVGQNNQPQHF.

This rearrangement joins TRBV6-2 or TRBV6-3 to TRBJ2-7; D ambiguous. The CDR3 is made up of 15 amino acids. CDR1 is MNHEY and CDR2 is SVGEGT in the germline V gene. Trimming shortened V by 4 bases and J by 5 bases, and 18 bases separated the two germline ends. The CDR3 spells CASSLPPPLGHEQYF. The CDR3 region has the DNA TGTGCCAGCAGTTTACCCCCTCCGTTGGGCCACGAGCAGTACTTC.

This chain connects TRBV30 to TRBJ2-6; D is perhaps TRBD2 (5 bases). The CDR3 is 15 residues long. Germline CDR1 is GTSNPN and CDR2 is SVGIG (reference sequence). V dropped 2 bases and J dropped 0 bases, with 8 bases sitting between them. CDR3 in amino acids: CAWSRDSSGANVLTF. CDR3 nucleotides: TGTGCCTGGAGTCGGGATAGCTCTGGGGCCAACGTCCTGACTTTC.

For this clone: Its ends do not fully match the called genes, so a read error is possible. The chain has TRBV19 and TRBJ1-5, with 9 bases fitting TRBD1. Germline V gene sequence: CDR1 LNHDA, CDR2 SQIVND (reference sequence). This CDR3 contains 19 residues. CDR3 sequence (DNA): TGTGCCAGTAGTAAAGTTCCCGGGACAGGGCTAAATAGCAATCGGCCCCAGCATTTT. It encodes CASSKVPGTGLNSNRPQHF.

The V call is TRBV2, the J call TRBJ2-2, with 7 nucleotides matching TRBD1. In germline, CDR1 is SNHLY, CDR2 FYNNEI. The CDR3 totals 16 residues. The V gene end was trimmed by 8 bases and the J gene end by 0 bases; junction bases not matched to a gene: 9. The CDR3 nucleotides are TGTGCCAGCTCCCGGGACAGAAAATCGAACACCGGGGAGCTGTTTTTT. Encoded protein: CASSRDRKSNTGELFF.

The chain links TRBV15 to TRBJ2-1; the match to TRBD1 covers 7 bases. The CDR3 runs to 17 residues. V lost 4 bases and J lost 8; bases outside the gene matches: 17. In germline, CDR1 is LNHNV, CDR2 YYDKDF (reference sequence). CDR3 nucleotides: TGTGCCACCAGCATCCCGCGAGGGGGCCTGTTCTCGGATGAGCAGTTCTTC. It specifies CATSIPRGGLFSDEQFF.

This rearrangement joins TRBV9 to TRBJ2-7, with 7 positions matching TRBD1. V shed 9 bases and J 1 base; nucleotides not matched to a gene: 16. The CDR3 is made up of 16 amino acids. Germline assignment: CDR1 SGDLS and CDR2 YYNGEE. CDR3: CATLGGRLHRSYEQYF. The DNA for the CDR3 is TGTGCCACATTAGGGGGCAGGCTTCATAGGTCCTACGAGCAGTACTTC.

This clone has more than one count but fewer than ten. The chain combines TRBV24-1 with TRBJ2-2, with 11 bases that match TRBD2. Per germline, CDR1 KGHDR and CDR2 SFDVKD. The CDR3 sequence is 17 residues long. J was trimmed by 5 bases and V by 4 bases; bases with no gene match: 8. The CDR3 loop reads CATSEPTSGGWTGELFF. Written as DNA, the CDR3 is TGTGCCACCAGTGAGCCTACTAGCGGGGGTTGGACCGGGGAGCTGTTTTTT.

The chain carries TRBV4-2 and TRBJ2-7; TRBD2 agrees at 9 bases. The CDR3 is 15 residues long. Germline CDR1 reads LGHNA; CDR2 reads YNFKEQ. The trim removed 1 base at V and 6 bases at J, leaving 7 bases unmatched. Here the CDR3 reads CASSQVAGGPVEQYF. The CDR3 DNA reads TGTGCCAGCAGCCAAGTTGCGGGGGGGCCCGTCGAGCAGTACTTC.

This chain joins TRBV3-1 (or the pseudogene TRBV3-2) and TRBJ1-6, with D perhaps matching TRBD1 (6 bases). Germline V gene data show CDR1 as LGHDT and CDR2 as YNNKEL (reference sequence). V was clipped by 0 bases and J by 7 bases, with 16 bases between them. The CDR3 is 17 amino acids. CDR3 nucleotides: TGTGCCAGCAGCCAAGAAAGGGGGGGCCCGGGAAATTCACCCCTCCACTTT. This codes for CASSQERGGPGNSPLHF.

The DNA of the CDR3 is TGTGCCAGCAGGTCCAGACGGAGCTATGGCTACACCTTC. Amino acid sequence: CASRSRRSYGYTF. The chain combines TRBV12-3 or TRBV12-4 with TRBJ1-2; D ambiguous. Trimming shortened V by 6 bases and J by 4 bases, and 12 bases separated the two germline ends. The CDR3 sequence is 13 residues long.

The rearrangement links TRBV2 to TRBJ1-2; D is perhaps TRBD1 (6 bases). Trimming took 2 bases from V and 5 from J, leaving 15 bases between them. Looked up from germline, CDR1 is SNHLY and CDR2 is FYNNEI. CDR3 length: 15 amino acids. This CDR3 reads CASSERSGARYGYTF. CDR3 bases: TGTGCCAGCAGTGAAAGGTCAGGGGCCAGGTATGGCTACACCTTC. The complete variable domain, with remaining parts taken from reference TRBV2 and TRBJ1-2, reads EPEVTQTPSHQVTQMGQEVILRCVPISNHLYFYWYRQILGQKVEFLVSFYNNEISEKSEIFDDQFSVERPDGSNFTLKIRSTKLEDSAMYFCASSERSGARYGYTFGSGTRLTVV.

The V and J genes are TRBV5-1 and TRBJ2-1; D perhaps matches TRBD1 (6 bases). CDR3 length equals 15 residues. V lost 4 bases, J lost 1 base, and 12 bases lay in between. Germline values: CDR1 SGHRS, CDR2 YFSETQ. CDR3 sequence (DNA): TGCGCCAGCAGCCCCGGGGACACGTCCTACAATGAGCAGTTCTTC. It encodes CASSPGDTSYNEQFF.

The chain employs TRBV11-2 and TRBJ1-3; TRBD1 might be the D (6 bases). Germline V gene lookup returns CDR1 SGHAT and CDR2 FQNNGV. Trimming took 5 bases from V and 4 from J, leaving 12 bases between them. The CDR3 totals 14 residues. CDR3 nucleotides: TGTGCCAGCAGCCGGGGGGGCTCGGGAAACACCATATATTTT. Amino acids: CASSRGGSGNTIYF.

V and J are TRBV9 and TRBJ1-2, with D unresolved. Looked up from germline, CDR1 is SGDLS and CDR2 is YYNGEE. The CDR3 is 14 residues long. V lost 4 bases and J 4 bases, leaving 14 bases between the germline ends. The CDR3 nucleotides read TGTGCCAGCAGCCCGGAGCCCGTACTCTATGGCTACACCTTC. Residues: CASSPEPVLYGYTF.

This clone was detected once. J is TRBJ1-1 and V is TRBV11-1; 8 bases agree with TRBD1. In germline, CDR1 is SGHAT, CDR2 FQDESV (reference sequence). The V gene end was trimmed by 3 bases and the J gene end by 1 base; junction bases not matched to a gene: 1. This CDR3 region has 14 residues. The CDR3 DNA is TGTGCCAGCAGCTTGGACAGGGCGAACACTGAAGCTTTCTTT. This sequence encodes CASSLDRANTEAFF.

This clone was counted once. The chain recombines TRBV5-6 with TRBJ2-7; TRBD1 matches at 12 bases. There are 14 residues in the CDR3. V was pared by 4 bases and J by 6 bases, with 5 bases of the junction left unmatched. Germline CDR1 SGHDT, CDR2 YYEEEE. The CDR3 DNA reads TGTGCCAGCAGCCGGGACAGGGGGCTAATCGAGCAGTACTTC. Its translation: CASSRDRGLIEQYF.

The rearrangement uses TRBV29-1 and TRBJ2-3; perhaps TRBD1 as D (5 bases). V dropped 6 bases and J dropped 3 bases, with 13 bases sitting between them. Germline values: CDR1 SQVTM, CDR2 ANQGSEA. The CDR3 spans 13 residues. The DNA of the CDR3 is TGCAGCGTCCAGGGCCTAGGGACAGATACGCAGTATTTT. This sequence encodes CSVQGLGTDTQYF.

V is TRBV7-2 and J is TRBJ2-3; TRBD1 aligns across 7 bases. This CDR3 has 18 residues. V shed 4 bases, J shed 0 bases, and the junction held 13 bases outside the gene matches. In germline, CDR1 is SGHTA, CDR2 FQGNSA. The CDR3 region is CASSSSFDRVSSTDTQYF. In DNA, the CDR3 is TGTGCCAGCAGCTCCTCCTTCGACAGGGTATCTAGCACAGATACGCAGTATTTT. The full variable domain, its missing parts supplied by reference TRBV7-2 and TRBJ2-3, is GAGVSQSPSNKVTEKGKDVELRCDPISGHTALYWYRQSLGQGLEFLIYFQGNSAPDKSGLPSDRFSAERTGGSVSTLTIQRTQQEDSAVYLCASSSSFDRVSSTDTQYFGPGTRLTVL.

CDR3: CASSLAVTGNTIYF. The CDR3 DNA reads as TGTGCCAGCAGCTTAGCCGTTACTGGAAACACCATATATTTT. The V gene is TRBV7-9, the J gene TRBJ1-3; D gene uncertain. V shed 0 bases and J shed 2 bases, with 5 bases lying between them. CDR3 length: 14 amino acids. CDR1 and CDR2 from the germline V gene are SEHNR and FQNEAQ (reference sequence).